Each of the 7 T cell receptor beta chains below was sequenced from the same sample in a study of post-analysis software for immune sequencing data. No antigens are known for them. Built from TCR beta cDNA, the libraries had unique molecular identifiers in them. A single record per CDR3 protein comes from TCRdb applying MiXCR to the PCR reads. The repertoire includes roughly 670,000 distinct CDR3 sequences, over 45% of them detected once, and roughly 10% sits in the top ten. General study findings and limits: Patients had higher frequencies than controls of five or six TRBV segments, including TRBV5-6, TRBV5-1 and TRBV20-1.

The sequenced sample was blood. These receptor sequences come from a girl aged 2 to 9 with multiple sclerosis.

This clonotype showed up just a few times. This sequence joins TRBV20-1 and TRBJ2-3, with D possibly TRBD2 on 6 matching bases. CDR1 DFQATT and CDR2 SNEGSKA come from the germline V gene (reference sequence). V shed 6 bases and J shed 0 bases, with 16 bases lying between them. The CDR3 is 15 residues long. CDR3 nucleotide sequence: TGCAGTGCCTACGGGGGATGGGGGAGCACAGATACGCAGTATTTT. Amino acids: CSAYGGWGSTDTQYF.

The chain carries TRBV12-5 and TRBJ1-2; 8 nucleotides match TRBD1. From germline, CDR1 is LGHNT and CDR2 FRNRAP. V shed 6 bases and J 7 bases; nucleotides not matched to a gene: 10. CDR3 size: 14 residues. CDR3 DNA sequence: TGTGCTAGTGGACCGACAGGGGTACGGCTTGGCTACACCTTC. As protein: CASGPTGVRLGYTF.

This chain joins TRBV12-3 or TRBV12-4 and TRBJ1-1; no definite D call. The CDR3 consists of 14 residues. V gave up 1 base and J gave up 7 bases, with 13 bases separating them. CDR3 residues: CASSLERGGNEAFF. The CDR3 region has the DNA TGTGCCAGCAGTTTAGAACGGGGTGGAAATGAAGCTTTCTTT.

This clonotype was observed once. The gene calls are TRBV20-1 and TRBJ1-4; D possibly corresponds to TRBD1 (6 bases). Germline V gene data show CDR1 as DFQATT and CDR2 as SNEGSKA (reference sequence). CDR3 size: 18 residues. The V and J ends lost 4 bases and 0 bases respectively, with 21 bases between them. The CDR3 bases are TGCAGTGCTACCCACAGGGACGGTAAAGTCTCAACTAATGAAAAACTGTTTTTT. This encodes CSATHRDGKVSTNEKLFF.

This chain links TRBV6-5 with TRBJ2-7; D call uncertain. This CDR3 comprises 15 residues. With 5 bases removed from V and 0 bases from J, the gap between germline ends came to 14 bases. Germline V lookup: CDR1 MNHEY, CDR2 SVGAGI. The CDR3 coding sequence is TGTGCCAGCAGTCCTGACTTAGCCCGCTCCTACGAGCAGTACTTC. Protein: CASSPDLARSYEQYF.

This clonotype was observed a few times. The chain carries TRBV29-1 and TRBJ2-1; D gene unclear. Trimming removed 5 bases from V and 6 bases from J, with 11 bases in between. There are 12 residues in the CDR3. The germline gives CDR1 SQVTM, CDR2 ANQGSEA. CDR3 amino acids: CSVSGLINEQFF. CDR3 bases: TGCAGCGTTTCTGGGTTAATCAATGAGCAGTTCTTC.

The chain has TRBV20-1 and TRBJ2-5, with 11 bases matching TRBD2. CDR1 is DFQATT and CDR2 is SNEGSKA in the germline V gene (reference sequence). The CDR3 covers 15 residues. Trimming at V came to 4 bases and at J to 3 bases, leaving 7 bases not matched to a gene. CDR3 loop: CSAKGLAGNEETQYF. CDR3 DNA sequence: TGCAGTGCTAAAGGACTAGCGGGTAATGAAGAGACCCAGTACTTC.